This T cell receptor (beta chain) was sequenced during a study of CD8 T cells in ankylosing spondylitis. Study outcomes and limitations: There were earlier reports of some motif variants in reactive arthritis synovial fluid and blood. Seven to nine highly homologous variants made up a TCR beta motif, and this motif appeared characteristic of ankylosing spondylitis blood. As reported, disease-linked clones showed significant enrichment in matched ankylosing spondylitis synovial fluid.

This clonotype was seen at least ten times. No antigen is known for it. TCRdb independently ran MiXCR on the 5' RACE reads; one entry per CDR3 protein. The profile shows 700,000 to 1,000,000 distinct CDR3 sequences, about an eighth of them singletons. CDR3 size: 13 residues. CDR1 and CDR2 from the germline V gene are SQVTM and ANQGSEA. Trimming pared 0 bases from V and 12 bases from J, leaving 15 bases between. The specimen was blood, either unsorted or a sorted T cell fraction (not recorded which). The sequence derives from a male donor with ankylosing spondylitis. The V and J genes are TRBV29-1 and TRBJ2-1; maybe TRBD2 (5 bases). This CDR3 reads CSVEDEEVLGQFF. The DNA for the CDR3 is TGCAGCGTTGAAGATGAGGAGGTTTTGGGGCAGTTCTTC.